These 2 T cell receptor beta chains share one sample of origin, sequenced in a study of T cell responses to AZD1222 COVID-19 vaccine. Clones were read by immunoSEQ multiplex PCR, and TCRdb kept only the in-frame ones, dropping some. The sample records 110,000 to 150,000 clones, almost 90% being singletons. This sample comprised peripheral blood, obtained on day 0 of AZD1222 vaccination. The receptor source for this set is an adult in good health.

This chain connects TRBV9 to TRBJ1-5; 7 positions match TRBD1. Trimming cost V 3 bases and J 4 bases; bases outside gene matches: 4. From germline, CDR1 is SGDLS and CDR2 YYNGEE. The CDR3 totals 14 residues. The DNA for the CDR3 is TGTGCCAGCAGCGAGGGGGCAGAGAATCAGCCCCAGCATTTT. It encodes CASSEGAENQPQHF.

The chain couples TRBV12-5 to TRBJ2-3; 8 positions agree with TRBD2. Germline V lookup: CDR1 LGHNT, CDR2 FRNRAP. V was pared by 3 bases and J by 2 bases, with 1 base of the junction left unmatched. The CDR3 consists of 14 residues. The CDR3 coding sequence is TGTGCTAGTGGTTTTAGCGGGGCCACAGATACGCAGTATTTT. Translating it yields CASGFSGATDTQYF.